This T cell receptor (beta chain) was profiled in a study of shared clonotypes between healthy human individuals. Study background: The composition of the donors was a couple of women and three men aged 18 to 49. Findings and limits, study-wide: Large sequencing depth failed to make sorted-subset sequencing complete, rarefaction showed.

Germline CDR1 and CDR2: SGHDT and YYEEEE. The CDR3 has 13 amino acids. The ends were cut back, 0 bases at V and 2 bases at J, with 6 bases in the middle. As to this clone: Its target is unknown. Other nucleotide sequences from this sample produce the same CDR3.

Positive CCR7 selection of CD45RO-negative cells yielded the naive CD8 cells, and terminally differentiated effector memory CD45RA+ cells were excluded. The healthy adult donors were HIV-negative and reported no recent acute infections or vaccinations. There were only Caucasian adults among the donors, and all lived in Nashville, Tennessee. Repertoires were generated with immunoSEQ multiplex PCR, while TCRdb's copy carries only in-frame clones and drops some. The sample yields 1.5 million to 2.5 million clones, less than 95% seen once. Material: naive CD8+ T cells sorted from blood. The V call is TRBV5-6, the J call TRBJ2-7; no firm D call. The TCR comes from a man in his late teens or twenties in good health. Here the CDR3 DNA reads TGTGCCAGCAGCTTGGGGGCGGCCTACGAGCAGTACTTC. Protein sequence: CASSLGAAYEQYF.